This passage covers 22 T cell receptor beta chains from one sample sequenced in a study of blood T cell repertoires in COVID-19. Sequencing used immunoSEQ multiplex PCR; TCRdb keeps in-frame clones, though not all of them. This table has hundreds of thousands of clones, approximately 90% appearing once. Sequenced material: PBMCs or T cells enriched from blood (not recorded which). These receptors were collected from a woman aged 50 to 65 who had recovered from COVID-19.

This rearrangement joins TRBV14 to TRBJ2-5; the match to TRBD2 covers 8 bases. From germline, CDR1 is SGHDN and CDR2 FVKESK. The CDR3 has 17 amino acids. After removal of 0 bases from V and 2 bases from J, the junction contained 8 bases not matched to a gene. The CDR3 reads CASSQEKRGSVQETQYF. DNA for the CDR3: TGTGCCAGCAGCCAAGAAAAGCGGGGGAGCGTACAAGAGACCCAGTACTTC.

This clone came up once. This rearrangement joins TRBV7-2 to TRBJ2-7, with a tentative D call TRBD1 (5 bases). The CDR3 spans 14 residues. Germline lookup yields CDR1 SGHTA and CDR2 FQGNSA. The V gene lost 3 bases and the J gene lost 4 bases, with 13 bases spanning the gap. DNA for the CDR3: TGTGCCAGCAGCTTTGATTTCAAGGGGTACGAGCAGTACTTC. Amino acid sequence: CASSFDFKGYEQYF.

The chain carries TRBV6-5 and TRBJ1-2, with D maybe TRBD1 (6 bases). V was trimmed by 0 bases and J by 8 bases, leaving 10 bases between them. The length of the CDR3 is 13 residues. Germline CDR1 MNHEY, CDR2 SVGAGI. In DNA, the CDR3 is TGTGCCAGCAGTTACTCAAGGGGGACCGGCTACACCTTC. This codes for CASSYSRGTGYTF.

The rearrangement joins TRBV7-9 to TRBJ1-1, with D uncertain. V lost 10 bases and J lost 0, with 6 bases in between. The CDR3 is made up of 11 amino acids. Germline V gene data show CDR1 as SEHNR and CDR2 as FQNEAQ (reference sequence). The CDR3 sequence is CATQVNTEAFF. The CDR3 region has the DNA TGTGCCACTCAGGTGAACACTGAAGCTTTCTTT.

As DNA, the CDR3 is TGTGCCAGCAGTTACGGGTCGGGACAGTCTAACTCTGAAGCTTTCTTT. The encoded protein is CASSYGSGQSNSEAFF. The rearrangement links TRBV6-2 or TRBV6-3 to TRBJ1-1; 7 nucleotides align to TRBD1. The CDR3 is 16 amino acids. The J segment lost 6 bases and the V segment lost 2 bases, leaving 12 bases of the junction unmatched. Germline V CDR1 and CDR2: MNHEY, SVGEGT.

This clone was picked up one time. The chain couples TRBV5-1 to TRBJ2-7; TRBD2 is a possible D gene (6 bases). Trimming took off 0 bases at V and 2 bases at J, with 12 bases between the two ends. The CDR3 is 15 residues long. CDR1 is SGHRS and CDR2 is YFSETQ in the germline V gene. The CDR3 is CASSLVGGVPYEQYF. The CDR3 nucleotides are TGCGCCAGCAGCTTGGTGGGCGGGGTTCCCTACGAGCAGTACTTC.

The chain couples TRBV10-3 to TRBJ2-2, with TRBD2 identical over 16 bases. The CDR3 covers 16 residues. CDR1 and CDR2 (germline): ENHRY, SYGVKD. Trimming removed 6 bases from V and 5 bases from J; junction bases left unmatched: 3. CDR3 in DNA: TGTGCCATCAGAGGGACTAGCGGGGGGGAGACCGGGGAGCTGTTTTTT. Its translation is CAIRGTSGGETGELFF.

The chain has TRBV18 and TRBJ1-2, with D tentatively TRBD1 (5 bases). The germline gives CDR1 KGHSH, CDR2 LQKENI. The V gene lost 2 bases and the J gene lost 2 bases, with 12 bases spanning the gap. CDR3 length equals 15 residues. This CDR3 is CASSPGTSPNYGYTF. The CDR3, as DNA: TGTGCCAGCTCACCAGGGACTAGCCCCAACTATGGCTACACCTTC.

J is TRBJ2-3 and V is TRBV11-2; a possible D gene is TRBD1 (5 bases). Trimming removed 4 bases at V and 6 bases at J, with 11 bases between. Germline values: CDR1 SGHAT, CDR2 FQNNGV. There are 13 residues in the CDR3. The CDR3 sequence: CASSSRVADTQYF. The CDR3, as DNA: TGTGCCAGCAGCTCCAGGGTCGCTGATACGCAGTATTTT.

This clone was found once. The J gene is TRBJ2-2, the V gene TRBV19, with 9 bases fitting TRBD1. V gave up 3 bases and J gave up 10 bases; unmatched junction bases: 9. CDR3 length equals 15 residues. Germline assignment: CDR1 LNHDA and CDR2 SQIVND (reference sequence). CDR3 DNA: TGTGCCAGTAGTATGGTGCCGGGACAGGGCATGGAGCTGTTTTTT. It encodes CASSMVPGQGMELFF.

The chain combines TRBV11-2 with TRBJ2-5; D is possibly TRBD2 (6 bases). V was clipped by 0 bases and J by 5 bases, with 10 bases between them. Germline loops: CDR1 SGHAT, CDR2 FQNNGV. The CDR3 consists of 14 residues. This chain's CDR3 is CASSLELAWETQYF. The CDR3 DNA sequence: TGTGCCAGCAGCTTAGAACTAGCCTGGGAGACCCAGTACTTC.

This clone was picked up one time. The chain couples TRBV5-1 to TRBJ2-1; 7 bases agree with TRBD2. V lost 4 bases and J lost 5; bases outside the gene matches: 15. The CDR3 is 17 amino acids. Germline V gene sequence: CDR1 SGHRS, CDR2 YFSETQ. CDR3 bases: TGCGCCAGCAGCGCCCACCCCGGGGGGACTTTTGACAATGAGCAGTTCTTC. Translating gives CASSAHPGGTFDNEQFF.

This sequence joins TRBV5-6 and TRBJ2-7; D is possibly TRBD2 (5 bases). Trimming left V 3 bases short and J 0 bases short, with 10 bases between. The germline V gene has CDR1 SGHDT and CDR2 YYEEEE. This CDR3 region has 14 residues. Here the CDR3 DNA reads TGTGCCAGCAGCTCAGGACGGGGCTCCTACGAGCAGTACTTC. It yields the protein CASSSGRGSYEQYF. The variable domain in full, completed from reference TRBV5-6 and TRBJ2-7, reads DAGVTQSPTHLIKTRGQQVTLRCSPKSGHDTVSWYQQALGQGPQFIFQYYEEEERQRGNFPDRFSGHQFPNYSSELNVNALLLGDSALYLCASSSGRGSYEQYFGPGTRLTVT.

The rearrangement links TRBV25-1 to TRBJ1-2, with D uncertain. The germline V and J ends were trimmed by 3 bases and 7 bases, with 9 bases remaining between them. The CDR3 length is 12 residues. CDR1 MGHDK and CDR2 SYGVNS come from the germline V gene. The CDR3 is CASSDGLGGYTF. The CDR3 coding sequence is TGTGCCAGCAGTGACGGGTTAGGTGGCTACACCTTC.

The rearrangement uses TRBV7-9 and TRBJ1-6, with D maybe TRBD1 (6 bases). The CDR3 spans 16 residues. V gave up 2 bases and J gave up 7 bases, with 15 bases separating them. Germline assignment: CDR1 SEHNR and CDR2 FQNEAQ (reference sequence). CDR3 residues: CASSLSPGTLNSPLHF. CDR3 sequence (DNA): TGTGCCAGCAGCTTAAGCCCCGGGACACTAAATTCACCCCTCCACTTT.

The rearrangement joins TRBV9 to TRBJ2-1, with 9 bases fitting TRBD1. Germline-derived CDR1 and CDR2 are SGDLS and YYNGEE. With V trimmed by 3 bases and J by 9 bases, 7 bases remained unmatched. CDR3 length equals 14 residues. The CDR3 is CASSAGQGHGEQFF. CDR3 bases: TGTGCCAGCAGCGCGGGACAGGGACATGGTGAGCAGTTCTTC.

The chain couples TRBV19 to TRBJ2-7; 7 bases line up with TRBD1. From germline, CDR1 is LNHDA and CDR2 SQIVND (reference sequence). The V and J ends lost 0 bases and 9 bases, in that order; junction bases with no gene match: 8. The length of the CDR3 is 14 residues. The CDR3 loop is CASSIDHRTGGQYF. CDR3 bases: TGTGCCAGTAGTATAGATCACAGGACAGGAGGGCAGTACTTC.

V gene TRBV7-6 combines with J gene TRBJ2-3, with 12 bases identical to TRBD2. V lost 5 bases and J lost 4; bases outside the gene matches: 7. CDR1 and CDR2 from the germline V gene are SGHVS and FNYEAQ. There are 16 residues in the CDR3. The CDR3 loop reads CASSRELAGGPDTQYF. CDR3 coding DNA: TGTGCCAGCAGCAGAGAACTAGCGGGGGGACCAGATACGCAGTATTTT.

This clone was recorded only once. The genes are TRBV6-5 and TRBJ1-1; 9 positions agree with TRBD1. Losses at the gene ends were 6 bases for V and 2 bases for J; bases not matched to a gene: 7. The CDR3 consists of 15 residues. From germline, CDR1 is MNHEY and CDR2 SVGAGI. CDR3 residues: CASRGTGTRNTEAFF. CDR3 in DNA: TGTGCCAGCAGAGGGACAGGGACGAGAAACACTGAAGCTTTCTTT.

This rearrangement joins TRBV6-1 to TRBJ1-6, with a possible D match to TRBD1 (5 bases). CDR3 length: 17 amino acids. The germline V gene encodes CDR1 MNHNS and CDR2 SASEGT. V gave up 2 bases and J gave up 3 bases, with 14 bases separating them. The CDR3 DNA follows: TGTGCCAGCAGTGAAAACCCAGGGTCGGTCTATAATTCACCCCTCCACTTT. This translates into CASSENPGSVYNSPLHF.

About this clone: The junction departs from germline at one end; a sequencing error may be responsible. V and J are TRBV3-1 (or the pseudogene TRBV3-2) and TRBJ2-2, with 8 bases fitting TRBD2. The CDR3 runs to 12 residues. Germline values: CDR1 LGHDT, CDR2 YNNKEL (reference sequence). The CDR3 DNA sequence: TGTGCCAGCAGCTGGGATAGCGGGGCCCTCTCTTTT. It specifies CASSWDSGALSF.

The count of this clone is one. The CDR3 coding sequence is TGTGCCAGCAGCCCCAGAGTCGGCGGGAGCACAGATACGCAGTATTTT. Translating it yields CASSPRVGGSTDTQYF. The rearrangement links TRBV7-3 to TRBJ2-3; perhaps TRBD2 as D (5 bases). V lost 5 bases, J lost 0 bases, and 15 bases lay in between. Looked up from germline, CDR1 is SGHTA and CDR2 is FQGTGA. The CDR3 runs 16 residues.